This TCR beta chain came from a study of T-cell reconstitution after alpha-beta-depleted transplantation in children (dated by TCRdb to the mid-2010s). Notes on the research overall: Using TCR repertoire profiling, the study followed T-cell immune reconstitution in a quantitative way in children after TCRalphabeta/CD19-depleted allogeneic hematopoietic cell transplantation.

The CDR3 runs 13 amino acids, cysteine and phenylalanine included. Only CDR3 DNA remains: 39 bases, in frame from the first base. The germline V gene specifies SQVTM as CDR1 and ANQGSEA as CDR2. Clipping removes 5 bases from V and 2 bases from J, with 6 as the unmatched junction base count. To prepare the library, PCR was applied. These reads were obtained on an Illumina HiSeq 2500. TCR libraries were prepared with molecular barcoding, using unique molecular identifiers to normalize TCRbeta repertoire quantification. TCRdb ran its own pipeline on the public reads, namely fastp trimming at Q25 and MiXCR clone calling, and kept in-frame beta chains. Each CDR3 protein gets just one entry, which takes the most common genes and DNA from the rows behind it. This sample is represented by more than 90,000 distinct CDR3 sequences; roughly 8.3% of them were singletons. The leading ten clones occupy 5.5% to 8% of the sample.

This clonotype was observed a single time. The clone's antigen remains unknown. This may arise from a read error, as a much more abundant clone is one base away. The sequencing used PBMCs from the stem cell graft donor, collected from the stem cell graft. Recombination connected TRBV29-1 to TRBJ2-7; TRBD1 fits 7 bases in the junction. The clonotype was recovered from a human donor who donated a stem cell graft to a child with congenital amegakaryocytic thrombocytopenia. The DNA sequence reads TGCAGCGTTCGCAGGGGGACCGCCTACGAGCAGTACTTC. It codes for CSVRRGTAYEQYF.